Below are 6 T cell receptor beta chains sequenced from a single sample in a study of T-cell memory formation after mild COVID-19. TCRdb reprocessed the 5' RACE reads with MiXCR, giving one entry per CDR3 protein. The table lists 110,000 to 150,000 distinct CDR3 sequences, around 14% of them singletons. Sequencing was carried out using PBMCs or a T cell subset sorted from them (not recorded which). These receptors were collected from an adult woman who had mild COVID-19 (a few samples of this study predate the infection). Cell type and time point are not known.

This chain connects TRBV7-9 to TRBJ2-7, with TRBD1 as a possible D gene (5 bases). The CDR3 is 14 amino acids. In germline, CDR1 is SEHNR, CDR2 FQNEAQ (reference sequence). Between the trimmed V and J ends, which lost 2 bases and 2 bases, there was a span of 10 bases. Written as DNA, the CDR3 is TGTGCCAGCAGCTTATGGACATCGACCTACGAGCAGTACTTC. This sequence encodes CASSLWTSTYEQYF.

In its sample, this clonotype was seen a few times. The V gene is TRBV19, the J gene TRBJ2-3; TRBD2 is a possible D gene (6 bases). V dropped 3 bases and J dropped 1 base, with 11 bases sitting between them. The germline gives CDR1 LNHDA, CDR2 SQIVND (reference sequence). The CDR3 has 15 residues. This CDR3 reads CASSIRDSRTDTQYF. The CDR3 nucleotides read TGTGCCAGTAGTATCCGGGACTCCCGCACAGATACGCAGTATTTT.

The CDR3: CASSLGEERVFPETQYF. The CDR3 DNA follows: TGTGCCAGCAGCTTAGGGGAAGAGCGGGTTTTTCCGGAGACCCAGTACTTC. The chain links TRBV7-9 to TRBJ2-5; a possible D gene is TRBD2 (6 bases). This CDR3 comprises 17 residues. Germline V gives CDR1 SEHNR, CDR2 FQNEAQ (reference sequence). The germline V and J ends were trimmed by 1 base and 5 bases, with 20 bases remaining between them.

In its sample, this clonotype was seen a few times. The gene calls are TRBV29-1 and TRBJ2-1; a weak D match, TRBD1 (5 bases). CDR3 size: 12 residues. CDR1 is SQVTM, CDR2 ANQGSEA, per germline. V lost 5 bases to trimming and J lost 7 bases, with 12 bases between them. The CDR3 DNA reads TGCAGCGTTCGGGCAGGGTGGAATGAGCAGTTCTTC. Its protein is CSVRAGWNEQFF.

This clonotype was recorded many times. The chain carries TRBV9 and TRBJ2-5, with 10 bases fitting TRBD1. Germline CDR1 SGDLS, CDR2 YYNGEE. J was trimmed by 2 bases and V by 3 bases; bases with no gene match: 7. The CDR3 is made up of 16 amino acids. The CDR3 spells CASSGQGARLQETQYF. The CDR3 DNA sequence: TGTGCCAGCAGCGGACAGGGGGCTCGGCTTCAAGAGACCCAGTACTTC.

V usage is TRBV25-1 and J usage is TRBJ2-7, with 10 bases matching TRBD1. CDR3 length equals 15 residues. V dropped 3 bases and J dropped 2; count of bases not matched to a gene: 4. Germline CDR1 MGHDK, CDR2 SYGVNS. CDR3 DNA sequence: TGTGCCAGCAGTGATCAGGACAGGGGGGCCTACGAGCAGTACTTC. This sequence encodes CASSDQDRGAYEQYF.